The clone carrying this T cell receptor beta chain came up a few times. This sample is drawn from a study of CD8+ T cells in alopecia areata. CDR1 and CDR2 from the germline V gene are SQVTM and ANQGSEA. The CDR3 extends over 13 amino acids. Trimming took 7 bases from V and 6 from J; bases not matched to a gene: 7. Treatment defined: oral pan-JAK inhibitor, 5-10 mg twice daily. Extracted from the samples, RNA was reverse transcribed into cDNA to serve as the sequencing template. TCRdb's copy holds only in-frame clones and misses some; the assay was immunoSEQ multiplex PCR. The sample has some 100,000 clones, about 40% seen once.

The chain combines TRBV29-1 with TRBJ2-1; 9 nucleotides align to TRBD2. Sequencing was performed on CD8+ T cells sorted from blood, taken at week 24, from a patient treated with tofacitinib. This clonotype originated in a human donor with alopecia areata. The CDR3 nucleotides read TGCAGCGGGCGGGAGGGCCTCGGCAATGAGCAGTTCTTC. This gives the protein CSGREGLGNEQFF.